This entry lists 10 T cell receptor beta chains sequenced from one sample in a study of T cell repertoires in cytomegalovirus infection (dated by TCRdb to the late 2010s). Sequencing was performed on an Illumina HiSeq 1500. TCRdb trimmed the raw reads at Q25, called clones with MiXCR and kept productive beta chains. Entries that share a CDR3 protein sequence are merged under the most common genes and DNA. Present in this sample are around 190,000 distinct CDR3 sequences, over 13% of which were seen just once. Of the sample, over 25% is held by the ten largest clones. Material: PBMCs. The receptors were gathered from a human donor in good health (CMV status not recorded). Some clones in this sample may be carry-over from other donors' samples.

There are many counts of this clonotype. The rearrangement joins TRBV12-3 or TRBV12-4 to TRBJ2-7; 7 bases align to TRBD2. V lost 8 bases, J lost 2 bases, and 6 bases stayed unmatched. The CDR3 runs 13 residues. In DNA, the CDR3 is TGTGCCAGCCAAGTAGCGGGTCCCTACGAGCAGTACTTC. Encoded protein: CASQVAGPYEQYF.

The sample holds many counts of this clonotype. V gene TRBV12-3 or TRBV12-4 combines with J gene TRBJ2-2; no firm D call. The CDR3 length is 11 residues. V lost 6 bases and J lost 3, with 2 bases in between. CDR3 region: CASRDTGELFF. In DNA, the CDR3 is TGTGCCAGCAGGGACACCGGGGAGCTGTTTTTT.

This clonotype has a count of ten or more. The chain carries TRBV6-5 and TRBJ2-3, with D hard to call. Germline values: CDR1 MNHEY, CDR2 SVGAGI. The CDR3 consists of 16 residues. The V and J ends lost 0 bases and 0 bases respectively, with 10 bases between them. Written as DNA, the CDR3 is TGTGCCAGCAGTTACTCGAATCAGAATAGCACAGATACGCAGTATTTT. It encodes CASSYSNQNSTDTQYF.

Many counts were recorded for this clonotype. V is TRBV7-2 and J is TRBJ2-1; 11 bases fit TRBD1. This CDR3 has 14 amino acids. V was pared by 7 bases and J by 8 bases, with 7 bases of the junction left unmatched. CDR1 and CDR2 from the germline V gene are SGHTA and FQGNSA. The CDR3: CASTLDRGRDEQFF. The DNA of the CDR3 is TGTGCCAGCACCTTGGACAGGGGGCGCGATGAGCAGTTCTTC.

This clonotype has just a few counts. The chain combines TRBV10-3 with TRBJ2-7, with 8 nucleotides matching TRBD1. Germline CDR1 is ENHRY and CDR2 is SYGVKD. The length of the CDR3 is 15 residues. Unmatched junction bases numbered 10, after V lost 6 bases and J lost 3 bases. CDR3 residues: CAIRGGTGGLYEQYF. The CDR3 coding sequence is TGTGCCATCAGGGGCGGGACAGGAGGTCTCTACGAGCAGTACTTC.

This clonotype was counted ten times or more. The chain links TRBV7-2 to TRBJ2-7, with D perhaps TRBD1 (6 bases). The CDR3 extends over 14 amino acids. Germline CDR1 and CDR2: SGHTA and FQGNSA. V was pared by 4 bases and J by 3 bases, with 13 bases between. The CDR3 is CASSSRGSIYEQYF. CDR3 coding DNA: TGTGCCAGCAGCTCCAGGGGATCCATCTACGAGCAGTACTTC.

This clonotype was seen many times. This chain links TRBV28 with TRBJ1-1, with TRBD1 matching over 8 bases. The junction had 4 bases not matched to a gene; V was cut back by 6 bases and J by 7 bases. This CDR3 is built from 12 residues. Germline V gene data show CDR1 as MDHEN and CDR2 as SYDVKM. CDR3 region: CASRTGVGEAFF. In DNA form, the CDR3 reads TGTGCCAGCAGGACAGGGGTCGGTGAAGCTTTCTTT.

The table lists this clonotype with many counts. The chain joins TRBV6-2 or TRBV6-3 to TRBJ2-7; D remains ambiguous. Germline CDR1 and CDR2: MNHEY and SVGEGT. V lost 0 bases and J 2 bases, leaving 11 bases between the germline ends. This CDR3 spans 15 amino acids. The CDR3 loop reads CASSYSSRHPYEQYF. The DNA of the CDR3 is TGTGCCAGCAGTTACTCGTCGAGACATCCCTACGAGCAGTACTTC.

The chain couples TRBV7-9 to TRBJ1-5, with 12 positions matching TRBD1. The CDR3 is made up of 15 amino acids. Germline V gene lookup returns CDR1 SEHNR and CDR2 FQNEAQ (reference sequence). V shed 4 bases, J shed 6 bases, and the junction held 4 bases outside the gene matches. The CDR3 loop is CASSWDRGPGQPQHF. For the CDR3, the DNA is TGTGCCAGCAGCTGGGACAGGGGGCCGGGTCAGCCCCAGCATTTT.

CDR3 loop: CASSLDGRRIYEQYF. Written as DNA, the CDR3 is TGTGCCAGCAGCCTAGATGGCCGGAGAATCTACGAGCAGTACTTC. The rearrangement links TRBV5-5 to TRBJ2-7, with D hard to call. This CDR3 comprises 15 residues. Germline V gene data show CDR1 as SGHKS and CDR2 as YYEKEE (reference sequence). V lost 4 bases and J lost 3, with 17 bases in between.